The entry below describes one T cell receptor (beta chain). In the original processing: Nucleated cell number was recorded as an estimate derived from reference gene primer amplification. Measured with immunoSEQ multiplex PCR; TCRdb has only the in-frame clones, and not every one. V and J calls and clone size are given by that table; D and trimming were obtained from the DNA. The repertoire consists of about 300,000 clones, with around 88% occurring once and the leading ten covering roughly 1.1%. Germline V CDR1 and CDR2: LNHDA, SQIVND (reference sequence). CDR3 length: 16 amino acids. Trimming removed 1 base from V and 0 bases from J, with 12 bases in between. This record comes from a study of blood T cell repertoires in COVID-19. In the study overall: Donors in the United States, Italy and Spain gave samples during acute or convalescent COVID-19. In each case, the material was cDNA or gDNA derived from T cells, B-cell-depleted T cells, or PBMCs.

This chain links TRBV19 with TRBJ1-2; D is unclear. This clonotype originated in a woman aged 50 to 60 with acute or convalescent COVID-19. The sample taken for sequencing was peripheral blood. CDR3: CASSIGGGAANYGYTF. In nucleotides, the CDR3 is TGTGCCAGTAGTATAGGAGGAGGCGCAGCTAACTATGGCTACACCTTC.